This TCR beta chain was sequenced for a study of T cell clusters in autoimmune cytopenias. Study at large: TRB sequencing had a median around 50,000 reads and 2,500 or so distinct clonotypes per sample.

General study points: No experiment has yet validated the function of the T cell clusters defined in silico. TRB repertoire shifts in secondary cytopenia and chronic lymphocytic leukemia mostly reflected lymphoma, not autoimmunity. A dominant lymphoma-associated repertoire apparently masked the cluster-lack signature in secondary cytopenia versus chronic lymphocytic leukemia.

As for this clonotype: The antigen is undetermined.

The germline CDR1 and CDR2 sequences are SGHKS and YYEKEE (reference sequence). CDR3 size: 14 residues. TRB was amplified from approximately 250 ng of peripheral blood genomic DNA per sample. TRB was amplified by touch-down multiplex PCR, primer pools A and B combined. TCRdb re-called the multiplex PCR reads, yielding one record per CDR3 amino acid sequence without DNA. This specimen shows 8,300 or so distinct CDR3 sequences; the ten leading clones hold around 6%. What was sequenced was peripheral blood. This receptor was taken from a human donor with an autoimmune cytopenia or autoimmune hepatitis (not recorded which). The chain recombines TRBV5-5 with TRBJ2-7; lacking DNA, the TRBD2 call made by TCRdb goes unchecked. CDR3 residues: CASSPEGEVYEQYF.